This is a list of T cell receptor beta chains from one sample in a study of shared clonotypes between healthy human individuals. Clones were read by immunoSEQ multiplex PCR, and TCRdb kept only the in-frame ones, dropping some. The sample records 2 million to 3 million clones, under 95% being singletons. Sequences were obtained from naive CD4+ T cells from PBMCs. The origin of the receptors is a man between 18 and 35 years old in good health. Some clones in this sample may be carry-over from other donors' samples. Each CDR3 is given with its conserved first and last residue. The D gene is left open where the match is weak. Where a row states a size, it is once, few, many or the class of an expanded clone; other rows omit it.

v_call: TRBV28
clone_size: once
d_call: .
j_call: TRBJ1-1
cdr3_nt: TGTGCCAGCATCCGAGCTAGCACTGAAGCTTTCTTT
cdr3_aa: CASIRASTEAFF

v_call: TRBV19
clone_size: .
d_call: TRBD1
j_call: TRBJ1-2
cdr3_nt: TGTGCCAGCACCCCAGGGGGGGCCACATATGGCTACACCTTC
cdr3_aa: CASTPGGATYGYTF

v_call: TRBV10-3
clone_size: .
d_call: .
j_call: TRBJ1-5
cdr3_nt: TGTGCCATCAGCCCCACAGGGAGGGGCATTGATCAGCCCCAGCATTTT
cdr3_aa: CAISPTGRGIDQPQHF

v_call: TRBV2
clone_size: .
d_call: TRBD1
j_call: TRBJ2-5
cdr3_nt: TGTGCCAGCAGGAAAGGACAGGGTCAAGAGACCCAGTACTTC
cdr3_aa: CASRKGQGQETQYF

v_call: TRBV4-3
clone_size: .
d_call: TRBD1
j_call: TRBJ1-1
cdr3_nt: TGCGCCAGCAGCCAAGACAGGACAGGGGAGACTGAAGCTTTCTTT
cdr3_aa: CASSQDRTGETEAFF

v_call: TRBV29-1
clone_size: .
d_call: TRBD2
j_call: TRBJ2-7
cdr3_nt: TGCAGCACCAGGACTAGCGGCTCCTACGAGCAGTACTTC
cdr3_aa: CSTRTSGSYEQYF

v_call: TRBV10-3
clone_size: .
d_call: TRBD1
j_call: TRBJ2-3
cdr3_nt: TGTGCCACCCGCCGGGGACAGGGGGCGGATAGCGGGAGCGCAGATACGCAGTATTTT
cdr3_aa: CATRRGQGADSGSADTQYF

v_call: TRBV6-5
clone_size: .
d_call: TRBD2
j_call: TRBJ2-5
cdr3_nt: TGTGCCAGCAGTTACGGACTAGCTGGAGAGACCCAGTACTTC
cdr3_aa: CASSYGLAGETQYF

v_call: TRBV27
clone_size: .
d_call: TRBD1
j_call: TRBJ2-3
cdr3_nt: TGTGCCAGCAGTTTATTGGGACAGGGGCCAGATACGCAGTATTTT
cdr3_aa: CASSLLGQGPDTQYF

v_call: TRBV6-6
clone_size: .
d_call: .
j_call: TRBJ2-3
cdr3_nt: TGTGCCAGCAGTTATCTGGGGACAAGGAGCACAGATACGCAGTATTTT
cdr3_aa: CASSYLGTRSTDTQYF

v_call: TRBV18
clone_size: .
d_call: .
j_call: TRBJ2-5
cdr3_nt: TGTGCCAGCTCACCTCCGCCATTAAGGTGGACCCAGTACTTC
cdr3_aa: CASSPPPLRWTQYF

v_call: TRBV7-2
clone_size: once
d_call: TRBD2
j_call: TRBJ2-3
cdr3_nt: TGTGCCAGCAGCCTCTATAGCGGGAGTTTGCCAGATACGCAGTATTTT
cdr3_aa: CASSLYSGSLPDTQYF

v_call: TRBV2
clone_size: .
d_call: .
j_call: TRBJ1-1
cdr3_nt: TGTGCCAGCGAGGAGAGTGGGGATACTGAAGCTTTCTTT
cdr3_aa: CASEESGDTEAFF

v_call: TRBV6-1
clone_size: once
d_call: .
j_call: TRBJ1-2
cdr3_nt: TGTGCCAGCAGAATCTACGGGGGAAGTGGCTACACCTTC
cdr3_aa: CASRIYGGSGYTF

v_call: TRBV7-9
clone_size: .
d_call: TRBD2
j_call: TRBJ2-1
cdr3_nt: TGTGCCAGCAGCCTAACCCCTCGAACTAGCGGGAGGGCCTACAATGAGCAGTTCTTC
cdr3_aa: CASSLTPRTSGRAYNEQFF

v_call: TRBV10-3
clone_size: .
d_call: .
j_call: TRBJ2-7
cdr3_nt: TGTGCCATTGGGGCGACCGCGAGCTCCTACGAGCAGTACTTC
cdr3_aa: CAIGATASSYEQYF

v_call: TRBV28
clone_size: .
d_call: TRBD2
j_call: TRBJ2-7
cdr3_nt: TGTGCCAGCAGTGGAAGCGGGAGTGGCTACGAGCAGTACTTC
cdr3_aa: CASSGSGSGYEQYF

v_call: TRBV19
clone_size: .
d_call: TRBD2
j_call: TRBJ2-7
cdr3_nt: TGTGCCAGTAGTATAGACCGGACTAGCGGGAGTTCCTACGAGCAGTACTTC
cdr3_aa: CASSIDRTSGSSYEQYF

v_call: TRBV5-1
clone_size: .
d_call: TRBD2
j_call: TRBJ2-1
cdr3_nt: TGCGCCAGCAGCTTGGCGGGACTAGCGGGAACGGATGAGCAGTTCTTC
cdr3_aa: CASSLAGLAGTDEQFF

v_call: TRBV6-5
clone_size: .
d_call: TRBD1
j_call: TRBJ2-7
cdr3_nt: TGTGCCAGCAGGAGGACAGGGTCCCACGAGCAGTACTTC
cdr3_aa: CASRRTGSHEQYF

v_call: TRBV30
clone_size: .
d_call: .
j_call: TRBJ1-4
cdr3_nt: TGTGCCTGGAGTGTTGCCCAGGCTAATGAAAAACTGTTTTTT
cdr3_aa: CAWSVAQANEKLFF

v_call: TRBV6-6
clone_size: .
d_call: .
j_call: TRBJ1-4
cdr3_nt: TGTGCCAGCAACCAAGGGAATGAAAAACTGTTTTTT
cdr3_aa: CASNQGNEKLFF

v_call: TRBV2
clone_size: .
d_call: TRBD2
j_call: TRBJ2-1
cdr3_nt: TGTGCCAGCAGTATTACTAGCGGGGGGACCTACAATGAGCAGTTCTTC
cdr3_aa: CASSITSGGTYNEQFF

v_call: TRBV25-1
clone_size: .
d_call: TRBD1
j_call: TRBJ1-5
cdr3_nt: TGTGCCAGCAGTGATTCGGACAGGGGGAGAGGACAGCCCCAGCATTTT
cdr3_aa: CASSDSDRGRGQPQHF

v_call: TRBV14
clone_size: .
d_call: TRBD2
j_call: TRBJ2-2
cdr3_nt: TGTGCCAGCAGCCACCCCGGGGGGGGAACCGGGGAGCTGTTTTTT
cdr3_aa: CASSHPGGGTGELFF

v_call: TRBV6-1
clone_size: .
d_call: TRBD2
j_call: TRBJ2-2
cdr3_nt: TGTGCCAGCAGTGAGTTAGCGGGAGGGGGGAACACCGGGGAGCTGTTTTTT
cdr3_aa: CASSELAGGGNTGELFF

v_call: TRBV6-4
clone_size: .
d_call: .
j_call: TRBJ2-1
cdr3_nt: TGTGCCAGCAGTTTCGACGGGATCGAGCAGTTCTTC
cdr3_aa: CASSFDGIEQFF

v_call: TRBV18
clone_size: .
d_call: .
j_call: TRBJ1-1
cdr3_nt: TGTGCCAGCTCACCCATTAGGCAGGGGACGAACACTGAAGCTTTCTTT
cdr3_aa: CASSPIRQGTNTEAFF

v_call: TRBV5-1
clone_size: .
d_call: TRBD1
j_call: TRBJ2-5
cdr3_nt: TGCGCCAGCAGCGGAGGACAGGGGATTTCCCAAGAGACCCAGTACTTC
cdr3_aa: CASSGGQGISQETQYF

v_call: TRBV7-9
clone_size: once
d_call: TRBD1
j_call: TRBJ2-1
cdr3_nt: TGTGCCAGCAGCCCGAGGACAGGGGGCTACAATGAGCAGTTCTTC
cdr3_aa: CASSPRTGGYNEQFF

v_call: TRBV7-9
clone_size: .
d_call: .
j_call: TRBJ2-3
cdr3_nt: TGTGCCAGCAGCTTAGCGGTCGGGGGCACAGATACGCAGTATTTT
cdr3_aa: CASSLAVGGTDTQYF

v_call: TRBV28
clone_size: .
d_call: .
j_call: TRBJ2-5
cdr3_nt: TGTGCCAGCAGTTTATCCATTGGTGGTTATAGAGAGACCCAGTACTTC
cdr3_aa: CASSLSIGGYRETQYF

v_call: TRBV4-1
clone_size: .
d_call: TRBD2
j_call: TRBJ2-7
cdr3_nt: TGCGCCAGCAGCCTGGGACTAGCGGGAGGGTACTACGAGCAGTACTTC
cdr3_aa: CASSLGLAGGYYEQYF

v_call: TRBV4-3
clone_size: .
d_call: .
j_call: TRBJ1-4
cdr3_nt: TGCGCCAGCAGCCAAGATCTCCAGCCGCAGAAACTGTTTTTT
cdr3_aa: CASSQDLQPQKLFF

v_call: TRBV9
clone_size: .
d_call: TRBD1
j_call: TRBJ2-1
cdr3_nt: TGTGCCAGCAGCCCGCGGACAGGGAGCTACAATGAGCAGTTCTTC
cdr3_aa: CASSPRTGSYNEQFF

v_call: TRBV11-2
clone_size: .
d_call: .
j_call: TRBJ1-1
cdr3_nt: TGTGCCAGCAGCCGTGGTCGAAAGCCTGAAGCTTTCTTT
cdr3_aa: CASSRGRKPEAFF

v_call: TRBV18
clone_size: .
d_call: TRBD2
j_call: TRBJ2-1
cdr3_nt: TGTGCCAGCTCACCAAACCTTCTAGCGGGAAATAGCAATGAGCAGTTCTTC
cdr3_aa: CASSPNLLAGNSNEQFF

v_call: TRBV30
clone_size: few
d_call: .
j_call: TRBJ1-1
cdr3_nt: TGTGCCTGGGGGAGAAGGGATCGCACTGAAGCTTTCTTT
cdr3_aa: CAWGRRDRTEAFF

v_call: TRBV11-1
clone_size: .
d_call: .
j_call: TRBJ2-7
cdr3_nt: TGTGCCAGCAGCTTACGAGGGGCATCCTACGAGCAGTACTTC
cdr3_aa: CASSLRGASYEQYF

v_call: TRBV10-2
clone_size: .
d_call: TRBD2
j_call: TRBJ2-3
cdr3_nt: TGCGCCAGCAGTGAGAGTCTAGCGGTTACAGATACGCAGTATTTT
cdr3_aa: CASSESLAVTDTQYF

v_call: TRBV15
clone_size: .
d_call: .
j_call: TRBJ2-1
cdr3_nt: TGTGCCACCAGCAGAGAGGTCAGCGGCTACAATGAGCAGTTCTTC
cdr3_aa: CATSREVSGYNEQFF

v_call: TRBV5-1
clone_size: .
d_call: TRBD1
j_call: TRBJ1-1
cdr3_nt: TGCGCCAGCAGCTTGGGGACAGGGGGGAGCACTGAAGCTTTCTTT
cdr3_aa: CASSLGTGGSTEAFF

v_call: TRBV30
clone_size: .
d_call: .
j_call: TRBJ1-6
cdr3_nt: TGTGCCTGGAGTTCGGGGGATTCACCCCTCCACTTT
cdr3_aa: CAWSSGDSPLHF

v_call: TRBV28
clone_size: .
d_call: .
j_call: TRBJ2-5
cdr3_nt: TGTGCCAGCAGTTTTCGCGTGGGAGAGACCCAGTACTTC
cdr3_aa: CASSFRVGETQYF

v_call: TRBV19
clone_size: .
d_call: .
j_call: TRBJ1-3
cdr3_nt: TGTGCCAGTAGTATCTCCGTGTGGGGCTCTGGAAACACCATATATTTT
cdr3_aa: CASSISVWGSGNTIYF

v_call: TRBV12-5
clone_size: .
d_call: .
j_call: TRBJ2-7
cdr3_nt: TGTGCTAGTGGTTATAGCTCGGGGGGCGTTCCCTACGAGCAGTACTTC
cdr3_aa: CASGYSSGGVPYEQYF

v_call: TRBV27
clone_size: .
d_call: TRBD1
j_call: TRBJ1-4
cdr3_nt: TGTGCCAGCAGCTCGGACAGGGGTCTCGAAAAACTGTTTTTT
cdr3_aa: CASSSDRGLEKLFF

v_call: TRBV19
clone_size: .
d_call: TRBD1
j_call: TRBJ1-1
cdr3_nt: TGTGCCAGTAGTATTCAGGACAGGGGAGGACCTGAAGCTTTCTTT
cdr3_aa: CASSIQDRGGPEAFF

v_call: TRBV5-1
clone_size: .
d_call: TRBD1
j_call: TRBJ1-4
cdr3_nt: TGCGCCAGCAGCGACGAACAGGGGGCGGGCGAAAAACTGTTTTTT
cdr3_aa: CASSDEQGAGEKLFF